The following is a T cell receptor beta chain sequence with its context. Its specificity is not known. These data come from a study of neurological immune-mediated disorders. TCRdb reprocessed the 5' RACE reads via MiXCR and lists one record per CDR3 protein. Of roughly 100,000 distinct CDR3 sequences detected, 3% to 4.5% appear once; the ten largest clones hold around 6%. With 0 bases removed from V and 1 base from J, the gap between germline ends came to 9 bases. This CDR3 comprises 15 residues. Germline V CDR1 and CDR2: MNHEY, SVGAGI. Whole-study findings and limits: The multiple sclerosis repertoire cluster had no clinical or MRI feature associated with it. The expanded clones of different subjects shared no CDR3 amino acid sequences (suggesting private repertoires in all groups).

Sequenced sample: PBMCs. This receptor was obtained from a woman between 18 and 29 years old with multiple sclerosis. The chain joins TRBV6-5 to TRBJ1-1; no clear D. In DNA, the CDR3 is TGTGCCAGCAGTTACTCTCAGCGGCCGAACACTGAAGCTTTCTTT. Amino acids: CASSYSQRPNTEAFF.